The clone carrying this T cell receptor (beta chain) was found many times. Its antigen is as yet unknown. The data derive from a study of CD8 T cells in ankylosing spondylitis. Study observations and caveats: What seemed typical of ankylosing spondylitis blood was a TCR beta motif built from several highly homologous variants.

Germline CDR1 is KGHSH and CDR2 is LQKENI. V lost 3 bases, J lost 6 bases, and 11 bases lay in between. This CDR3 comprises 13 residues. TCRdb passed the 5' RACE reads through MiXCR, listing each CDR3 protein once. Of some 240,000 distinct CDR3 sequences listed, 24% were seen once; the top ten hold 0.6% to 0.75%. The sequence came from a male donor with ankylosing spondylitis or in good health (not recorded which). The rearrangement uses TRBV18 and TRBJ1-2; no reliable D call. The specimen was blood, either unsorted or a sorted T cell fraction (not recorded which). The CDR3 DNA sequence: TGTGCCAGCTCACCGGCAGCTCGCGATGGCTACACCTTC. This encodes CASSPAARDGYTF.